The present entry profiles one T cell receptor beta chain with its context. Its antigen remains unknown. This specimen belongs to a study of blood T cells in healthy people across ages. Study-level results: Long-lived donors exceeded aged donors in naive CD4+ cells and diversity. Any changes in expanded clonotypes were possibly confounded, as donor CMV status remained unknown. Age brought a roughly linear fall in TCR beta diversity measured per million T cells.

Primed by a sample-barcoded 5' primer and a J-beta primer mix, a second PCR proceeded for 7 to 11 cycles. A 12-random-nucleotide template-switch adaptor tagged each cDNA molecule. TCRdb passed the 5' RACE reads through MiXCR, listing each CDR3 protein once. The sample contains about 1.6 million distinct CDR3 sequences, roughly 30% of which appear only once. This CDR3 is 15 amino acids long. Per the germline V gene, CDR1 is DFQATT and CDR2 is SNEGSKA (reference sequence). V lost 3 bases, J lost 9 bases, and 22 bases lay in between. Sequencing was performed on blood. The J gene is TRBJ2-3, the V gene TRBV20-1, with a possible D match to TRBD2 (7 bases). This TCR was recovered from a woman between 25 and 40 years old in good health. The CDR3 DNA is TGCAGTGCTAGCCGGGGGCGGGGGACCGGTAGGACGCAGTATTTT. Its protein product is CSASRGRGTGRTQYF.